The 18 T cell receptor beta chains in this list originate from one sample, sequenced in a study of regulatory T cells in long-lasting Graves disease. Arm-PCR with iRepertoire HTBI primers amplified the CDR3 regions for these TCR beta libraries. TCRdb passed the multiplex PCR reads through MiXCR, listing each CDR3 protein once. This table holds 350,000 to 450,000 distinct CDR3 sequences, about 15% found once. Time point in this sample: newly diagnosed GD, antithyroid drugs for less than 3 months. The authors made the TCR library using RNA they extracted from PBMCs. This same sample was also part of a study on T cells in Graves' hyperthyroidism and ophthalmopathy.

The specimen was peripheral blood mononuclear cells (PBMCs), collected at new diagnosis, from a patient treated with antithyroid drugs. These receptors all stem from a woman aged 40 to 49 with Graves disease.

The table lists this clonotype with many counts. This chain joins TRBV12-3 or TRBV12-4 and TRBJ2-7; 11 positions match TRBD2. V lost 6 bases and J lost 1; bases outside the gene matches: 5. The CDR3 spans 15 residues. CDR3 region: CASSPTSGGSYEQYF. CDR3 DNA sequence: TGTGCCAGCAGCCCAACTAGCGGGGGATCCTACGAGCAGTACTTC.

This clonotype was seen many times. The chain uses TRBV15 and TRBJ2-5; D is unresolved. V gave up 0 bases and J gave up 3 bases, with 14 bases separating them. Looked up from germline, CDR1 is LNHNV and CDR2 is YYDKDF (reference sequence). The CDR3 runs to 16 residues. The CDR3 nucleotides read TGTGCCACCAGCAGAGATGTGAACGAGCAGGAAGAGACCCAGTACTTC. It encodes CATSRDVNEQEETQYF.

CDR3: CASGKEPGNTDTQYF. As DNA, the CDR3 is TGTGCCAGCGGAAAAGAGCCGGGTAACACAGATACGCAGTATTTT. J is TRBJ2-3 and V is TRBV12-3 or TRBV12-4; D gene ambiguous. V was clipped by 8 bases and J by 2 bases, with 17 bases between them. This CDR3 contains 15 residues.

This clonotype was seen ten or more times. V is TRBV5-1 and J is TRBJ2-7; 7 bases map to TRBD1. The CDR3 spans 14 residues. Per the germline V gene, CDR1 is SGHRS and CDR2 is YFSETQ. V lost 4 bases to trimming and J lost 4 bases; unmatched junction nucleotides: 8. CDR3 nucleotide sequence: TGCGCCAGCAGCGTCGACAGGGTTCTATACGAGCAGTACTTC. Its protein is CASSVDRVLYEQYF.

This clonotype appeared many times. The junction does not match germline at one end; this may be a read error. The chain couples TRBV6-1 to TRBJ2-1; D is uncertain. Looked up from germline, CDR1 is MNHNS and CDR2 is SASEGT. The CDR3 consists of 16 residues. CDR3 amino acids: CARINIRADLHNEQFF. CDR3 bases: TGTGCCAGGATAAATATTAGGGCAGATCTACACAACGAGCAGTTCTTC.

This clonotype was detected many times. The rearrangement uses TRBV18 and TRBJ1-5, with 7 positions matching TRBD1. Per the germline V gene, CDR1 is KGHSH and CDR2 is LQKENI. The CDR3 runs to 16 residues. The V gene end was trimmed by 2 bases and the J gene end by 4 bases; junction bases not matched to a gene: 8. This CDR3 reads CASSPTAGGDNQPQHF. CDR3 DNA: TGTGCCAGCTCACCAACGGCAGGGGGAGATAATCAGCCCCAGCATTTT.

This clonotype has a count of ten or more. CDR3 loop: CASSPLGFSYNEQFF. The CDR3 coding sequence is TGTGCCAGCAGTCCCCTAGGGTTCTCCTACAATGAGCAGTTCTTC. V usage is TRBV12-3 or TRBV12-4 and J usage is TRBJ2-1; D gene ambiguous. CDR3 length: 15 amino acids. V lost 5 bases and J lost 0, with 11 bases in between.

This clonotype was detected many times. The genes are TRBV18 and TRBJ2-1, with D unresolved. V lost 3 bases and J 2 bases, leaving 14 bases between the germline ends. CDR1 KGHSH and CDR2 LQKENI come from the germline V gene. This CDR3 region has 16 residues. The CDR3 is CASSPMSTGAYNEQFF. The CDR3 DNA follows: TGTGCCAGCTCACCGATGAGTACCGGTGCCTACAATGAGCAGTTCTTC.

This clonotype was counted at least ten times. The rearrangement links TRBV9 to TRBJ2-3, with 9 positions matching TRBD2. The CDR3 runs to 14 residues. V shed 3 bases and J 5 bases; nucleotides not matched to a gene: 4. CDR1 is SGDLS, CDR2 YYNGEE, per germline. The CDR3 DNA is TGTGCCAGCAGCGCTAGCGGGAAGCTAGATACGCAGTATTTT. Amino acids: CASSASGKLDTQYF.

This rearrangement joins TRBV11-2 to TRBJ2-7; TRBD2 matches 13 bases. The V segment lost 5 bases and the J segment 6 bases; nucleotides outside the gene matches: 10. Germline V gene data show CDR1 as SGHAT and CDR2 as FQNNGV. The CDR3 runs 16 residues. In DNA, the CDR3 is TGTGCCAGCAGCCCAAGGACTAGCGGGAGTTGGCGCGAGCAGTACTTC. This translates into CASSPRTSGSWREQYF.

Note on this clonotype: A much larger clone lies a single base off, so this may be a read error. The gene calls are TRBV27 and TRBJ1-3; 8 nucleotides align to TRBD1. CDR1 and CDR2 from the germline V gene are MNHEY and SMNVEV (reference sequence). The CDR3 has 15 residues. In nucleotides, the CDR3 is TGTGCCAGCAGTTTAGACAGGGGTCTCGGAAACGCCATATATTTT. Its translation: CASSLDRGLGNAIYF.

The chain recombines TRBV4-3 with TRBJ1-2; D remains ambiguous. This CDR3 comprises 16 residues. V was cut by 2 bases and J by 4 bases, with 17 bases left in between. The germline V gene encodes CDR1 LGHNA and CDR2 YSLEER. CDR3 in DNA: TGCGCCAGCAGCCAAAGGGAGAACAGAGACTTCTATGGCTACACCTTC. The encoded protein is CASSQRENRDFYGYTF.

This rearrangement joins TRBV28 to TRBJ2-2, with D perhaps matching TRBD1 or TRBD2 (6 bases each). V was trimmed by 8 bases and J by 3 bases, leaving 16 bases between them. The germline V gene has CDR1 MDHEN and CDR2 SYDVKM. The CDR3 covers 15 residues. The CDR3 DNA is TGTGCCAGCTGCCTCGGAGGGGGAGACACCGGGGAGCTGTTTTTT. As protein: CASCLGGGDTGELFF.

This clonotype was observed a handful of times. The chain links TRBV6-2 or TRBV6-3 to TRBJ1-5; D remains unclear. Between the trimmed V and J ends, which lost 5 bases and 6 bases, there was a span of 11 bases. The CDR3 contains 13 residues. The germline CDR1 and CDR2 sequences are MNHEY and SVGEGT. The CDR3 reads CASSRLEGQPQHF. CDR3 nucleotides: TGTGCCAGCAGTAGGCTAGAAGGTCAGCCCCAGCATTTT.

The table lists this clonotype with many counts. CDR3 loop: CATGLAGVTGELFF. The CDR3 coding sequence is TGTGCCACGGGACTAGCGGGAGTTACCGGGGAGCTGTTTTTT. The chain employs TRBV24-1 and TRBJ2-2; TRBD2 matches at 14 bases. V lost 10 bases, J lost 5 bases, and 2 bases stayed unmatched. The germline gives CDR1 KGHDR, CDR2 SFDVKD. The CDR3 is 14 residues long.

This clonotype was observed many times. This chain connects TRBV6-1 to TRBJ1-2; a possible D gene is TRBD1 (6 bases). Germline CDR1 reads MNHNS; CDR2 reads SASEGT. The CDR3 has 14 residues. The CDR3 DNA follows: TGTGCTTCTCAGGGGCGGGGCACTAACTATGGCTACACCTTC. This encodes CASQGRGTNYGYTF.

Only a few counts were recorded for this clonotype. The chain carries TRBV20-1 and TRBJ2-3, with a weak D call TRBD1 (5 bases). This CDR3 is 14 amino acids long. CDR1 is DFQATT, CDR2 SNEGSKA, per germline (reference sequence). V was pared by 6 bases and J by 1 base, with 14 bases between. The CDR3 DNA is TGCAGTGCCAGGGATCAACGGCGCACAGATACGCAGTATTTT. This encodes CSARDQRRTDTQYF.

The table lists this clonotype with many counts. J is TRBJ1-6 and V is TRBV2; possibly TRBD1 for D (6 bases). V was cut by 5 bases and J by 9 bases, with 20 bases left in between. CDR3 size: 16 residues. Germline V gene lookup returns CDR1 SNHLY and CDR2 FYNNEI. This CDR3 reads CASSISHAGEGSPLHF. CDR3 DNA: TGTGCCAGCAGTATTAGCCATGCAGGGGAGGGTTCACCCCTCCACTTT.